These 9 T cell receptor beta chains came from one sample sequenced in a study of Ad26.COV2.S vaccination and SARS-CoV-2 variants. Specified treatment: some 20 received Ad26.COV2.S at low or high dose, single or two shots; several received placebo; per-sample allocation not given. Samples were taken on day 63 after the first vaccine or placebo injection. Method: immunoSEQ multiplex PCR; TCRdb's copy keeps in-frame clones and lacks some. The sample holds hundreds of thousands of clones, 88% seen once. Sequencing used peripheral blood, obtained in a trial of Ad26.COV2.S vaccine versus placebo. These receptors originate from a person between 18 and 59 years old who received the Ad26.COV2.S COVID-19 vaccine or a placebo.

This chain links TRBV9 with TRBJ2-7; 8 bases agree with TRBD2. V shed 0 bases and J 3 bases; nucleotides not matched to a gene: 5. Germline V CDR1 and CDR2: SGDLS, YYNGEE. The CDR3 is 15 amino acids. CDR3: CASSVASGSIYEQYF. The CDR3 region has the DNA TGTGCCAGCAGCGTAGCAAGCGGGAGTATCTACGAGCAGTACTTC.

V usage is TRBV27 and J usage is TRBJ2-7; D possibly matches TRBD1 or TRBD2 (5 bases each). V was cut by 5 bases and J by 0 bases, with 14 bases left in between. The CDR3 is made up of 15 amino acids. The germline gives CDR1 MNHEY, CDR2 SMNVEV (reference sequence). CDR3 nucleotide sequence: TGTGCCAGCAGTCCCCGAGAGGGGCCCTCCTACGAGCAGTACTTC. Its translation: CASSPREGPSYEQYF.

This chain links TRBV6-1 with TRBJ1-3; unclear D gene. The CDR3 extends over 15 amino acids. The germline gives CDR1 MNHNS, CDR2 SASEGT. The ends were cut back, 0 bases at V and 10 bases at J, with 16 bases in the middle. In DNA form, the CDR3 reads TGTGCCAGCAGTGAAGCGGACGGACGGGTTGGGACCATATATTTT. Translation: CASSEADGRVGTIYF.

The CDR3 DNA is TGTGCCAGCAGTTACCAGGCCACTAATGAAAAACTGTTTTTT. Translating it yields CASSYQATNEKLFF. The rearrangement uses TRBV6-5 and TRBJ1-4; D is unclear. The CDR3 covers 14 residues. Trimming cost V 2 bases and J 2 bases, with 6 bases left between them. Germline values: CDR1 MNHEY, CDR2 SVGAGI.

V is TRBV27 and J is TRBJ2-5, with D perhaps TRBD1 or TRBD2 (6 bases each). Trimming removed 3 bases at V and 2 bases at J, with 13 bases between. The CDR3 has 15 residues. Germline CDR1 and CDR2: MNHEY and SMNVEV (reference sequence). In DNA, the CDR3 is TGTGCCAGCAGTTTTGGACAGACTAGACAAGAGACCCAGTACTTC. Translated, it gives CASSFGQTRQETQYF.

This rearrangement joins TRBV29-1 to TRBJ1-4, with D perhaps matching TRBD1 (5 bases). Germline CDR1 and CDR2: SQVTM and ANQGSEA. The CDR3 has 12 amino acids. Trimming took 6 bases from V and 3 from J, leaving 8 bases between them. CDR3 protein: CSVGGSNEKLFF. As DNA, the CDR3 is TGCAGCGTCGGGGGGTCTAATGAAAAACTGTTTTTT.

The chain links TRBV5-1 to TRBJ2-5; the D call may be TRBD1 or TRBD2 (5 bases each). The CDR3 consists of 14 residues. V was shortened by 4 bases and J by 5 bases, with 15 bases between the two germline ends. Germline CDR1 is SGHRS and CDR2 is YFSETQ. The CDR3 nucleotides read TGCGCCAGCAGCCCCGGTGGGGGTAGGGAGACCCAGTACTTC. Protein: CASSPGGGRETQYF.

V gene TRBV5-6 combines with J gene TRBJ2-3; TRBD1 matches 8 bases. Germline V gene lookup returns CDR1 SGHDT and CDR2 YYEEEE. The CDR3 has 14 amino acids. V was clipped by 3 bases and J by 4 bases; unmatched bases: 4. The CDR3 protein is CASSSGGKSDTQYF. The CDR3 DNA reads as TGTGCCAGCAGCTCAGGGGGCAAGTCAGATACGCAGTATTTT.

This chain links TRBV19 with TRBJ2-7; 7 bases map to TRBD2. The germline CDR1 and CDR2 sequences are LNHDA and SQIVND (reference sequence). This CDR3 is 14 amino acids long. Trimming removed 4 bases from V and 4 bases from J; junction bases left unmatched: 7. CDR3 bases: TGTGCCAGTAGTACGGCGGGAGAGGGGTACGAGCAGTACTTC. It is translated as CASSTAGEGYEQYF.